This T cell receptor (beta chain) was identified during a study of identical twins. This clonotype was seen ten or more times. Using its own MiXCR run on the 5' RACE reads, TCRdb lists one record per CDR3 protein. Of about 150,000 distinct CDR3 sequences in the sample, around 3.6% were seen once. The V end lost 3 bases, the J end lost 5 bases, and 7 bases lay between the germline ends. Germline CDR1 and CDR2: LGHDT and YNNKEL (reference sequence). This CDR3 region has 12 residues. The material sequenced was memory T cells sorted from blood. The chain has TRBV3-1 and TRBJ2-5; D call uncertain. This TCR was sampled from a man aged 18-30 years in good health. The CDR3 nucleotides are TGTGCCAGCAGCCACGGTGAGGAGACCCAGTACTTC. The encoded protein is CASSHGEETQYF.